The next 7 T cell receptor beta chains were all read from a single sample in a study of T cell responses to AZD1222 COVID-19 vaccine. The assay was immunoSEQ multiplex PCR, and TCRdb's table has in-frame clones only and misses some. The sample gives approximately 91,000 clones, under 95% of which show up once; under 35% is in the top ten. The sample was peripheral blood, taken 28 days after the second AZD1222 dose. Source of these receptors: an adult who received the AZD1222 COVID-19 vaccine.

This clone is termed medium-sized. The chain couples TRBV9 to TRBJ1-6; the D is unclear. V dropped 3 bases and J dropped 6 bases, with 4 bases sitting between them. Germline CDR1 is SGDLS and CDR2 is YYNGEE. The CDR3 covers 12 residues. CDR3 coding DNA: TGTGCCAGCAGCGGATCTAATTCACCCCTCCACTTT. It encodes CASSGSNSPLHF.

V and J are TRBV2 and TRBJ1-1; 7 positions agree with TRBD1. The CDR3 is made up of 14 amino acids. Germline V gene data show CDR1 as SNHLY and CDR2 as FYNNEI. V lost 4 bases, J lost 0 bases, and 2 bases stayed unmatched. CDR3 in amino acids: CASSGTGLNTEAFF. The CDR3 DNA follows: TGTGCCAGCAGTGGGACAGGCTTGAACACTGAAGCTTTCTTT.

The chain combines TRBV3-1 (or the pseudogene TRBV3-2) with TRBJ1-1; no firm D call. The CDR3 has 13 amino acids. CDR1 and CDR2 from the germline V gene are LGHDT and YNNKEL (reference sequence). The V end lost 4 bases, the J end lost 6 bases, and 12 bases lay between the germline ends. This chain's CDR3 is CASSPNSLAEAFF. The CDR3 nucleotides read TGTGCCAGCAGCCCCAATAGTTTGGCTGAAGCTTTCTTT.

This clone has a single count. The rearrangement joins TRBV7-9 to TRBJ1-2; 8 bases are shared with TRBD1. The CDR3 covers 16 residues. The germline gives CDR1 SEHNR, CDR2 FQNEAQ (reference sequence). The ends lost 0 bases at V and 6 bases at J; junction bases unmatched: 9. CDR3 sequence reads: CASSLALPGGLDGYTF. The DNA of the CDR3 is TGTGCCAGCAGCTTAGCTCTTCCAGGGGGCTTAGATGGCTACACCTTC. Using reference TRBV7-9 and TRBJ1-2 for the parts outside the CDR3, the full variable domain is DTGVSQNPRHKITKRGQNVTFRCDPISEHNRLYWYRQTLGQGPEFLTYFQNEAQLEKSRLLSDRFSAERPKGSFSTLEIQRTEQGDSAMYLCASSLALPGGLDGYTFGSGTRLTVV.

The chain links TRBV2 to TRBJ2-7, with 11 positions matching TRBD2. CDR1 and CDR2 (germline): SNHLY, FYNNEI. The CDR3 runs 19 residues. V trimming: 0 bases; J trimming: 1 base; junction bases outside the gene matches: 11. This CDR3 reads CASSEALQRTSGFSYEQYF. The CDR3, as DNA: TGTGCCAGCAGTGAAGCGCTTCAAAGGACTAGCGGGTTTTCCTACGAGCAGTACTTC.

This clone was counted a single time. The CDR3 coding sequence is TGTGCCAGCAGCTTAGATACTAGCGGGGACTACAATGAGCAGTTCTTC. It yields the protein CASSLDTSGDYNEQFF. The rearrangement uses TRBV7-9 and TRBJ2-1, with 10 bases fitting TRBD2. Looked up from germline, CDR1 is SEHNR and CDR2 is FQNEAQ (reference sequence). The CDR3 runs 16 residues. V lost 1 base, J lost 3 bases, and 3 bases stayed unmatched. The full variable domain, in which reference TRBV7-9 and TRBJ2-1 provide the parts outside the CDR3, is DTGVSQNPRHKITKRGQNVTFRCDPISEHNRLYWYRQTLGQGPEFLTYFQNEAQLEKSRLLSDRFSAERPKGSFSTLEIQRTEQGDSAMYLCASSLDTSGDYNEQFFGPGTRLTVL.

The genes are TRBV7-8 and TRBJ2-1; 14 bases are shared with TRBD2. This CDR3 comprises 17 residues. Germline assignment: CDR1 SGHVS and CDR2 FQNEAQ. Trimming cost V 5 bases and J 8 bases; bases outside gene matches: 11. The CDR3 region is CASSPRTSGRPSDEQFF. The CDR3 nucleotides are TGTGCCAGCAGCCCCCGGACTAGCGGGAGGCCCTCGGATGAGCAGTTCTTC.